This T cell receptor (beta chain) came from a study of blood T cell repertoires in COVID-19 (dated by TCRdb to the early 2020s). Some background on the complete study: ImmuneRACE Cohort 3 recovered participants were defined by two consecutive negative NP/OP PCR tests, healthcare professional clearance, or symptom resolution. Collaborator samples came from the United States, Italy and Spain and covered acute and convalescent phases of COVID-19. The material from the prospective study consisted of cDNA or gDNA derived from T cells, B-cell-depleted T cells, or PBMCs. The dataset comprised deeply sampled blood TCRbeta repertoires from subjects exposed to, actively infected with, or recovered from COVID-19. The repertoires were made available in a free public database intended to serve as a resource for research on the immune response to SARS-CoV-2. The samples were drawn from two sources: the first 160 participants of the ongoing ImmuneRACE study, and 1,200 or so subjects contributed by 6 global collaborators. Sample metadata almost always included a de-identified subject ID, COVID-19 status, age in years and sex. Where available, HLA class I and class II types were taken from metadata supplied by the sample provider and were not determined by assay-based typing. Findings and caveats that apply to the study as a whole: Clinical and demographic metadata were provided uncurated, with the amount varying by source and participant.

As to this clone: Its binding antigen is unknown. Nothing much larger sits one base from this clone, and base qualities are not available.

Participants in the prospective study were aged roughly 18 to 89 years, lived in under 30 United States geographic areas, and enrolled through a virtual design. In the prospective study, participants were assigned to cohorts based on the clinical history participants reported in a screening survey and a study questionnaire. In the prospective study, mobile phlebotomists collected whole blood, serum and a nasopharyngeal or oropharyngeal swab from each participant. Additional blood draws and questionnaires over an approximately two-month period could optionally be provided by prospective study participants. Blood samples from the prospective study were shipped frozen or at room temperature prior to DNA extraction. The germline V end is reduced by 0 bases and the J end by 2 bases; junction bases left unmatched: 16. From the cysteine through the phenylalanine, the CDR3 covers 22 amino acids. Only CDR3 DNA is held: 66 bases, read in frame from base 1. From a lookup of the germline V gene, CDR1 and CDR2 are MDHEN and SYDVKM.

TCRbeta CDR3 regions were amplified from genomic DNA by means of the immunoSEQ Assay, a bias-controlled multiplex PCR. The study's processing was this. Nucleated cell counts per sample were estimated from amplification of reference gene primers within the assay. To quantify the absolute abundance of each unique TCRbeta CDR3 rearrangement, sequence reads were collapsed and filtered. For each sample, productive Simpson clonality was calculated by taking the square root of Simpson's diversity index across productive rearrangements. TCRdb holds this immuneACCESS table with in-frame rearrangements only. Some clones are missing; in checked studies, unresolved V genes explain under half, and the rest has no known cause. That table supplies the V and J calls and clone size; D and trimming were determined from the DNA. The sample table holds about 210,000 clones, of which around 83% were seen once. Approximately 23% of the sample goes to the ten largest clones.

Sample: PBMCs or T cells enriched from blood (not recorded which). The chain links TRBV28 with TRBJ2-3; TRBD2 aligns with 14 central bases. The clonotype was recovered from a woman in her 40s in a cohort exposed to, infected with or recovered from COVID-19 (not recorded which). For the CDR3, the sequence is CASSLWALAGTSGRPVTDTQYF. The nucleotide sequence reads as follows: TGTGCCAGCAGTTTATGGGCCCTCGCCGGGACTAGCGGGAGACCCGTCACAGATACGCAGTATTTT.